What follows is one T cell receptor (beta chain) and its context. What it recognizes is unknown. These data come from a study of cytomegalovirus exposure and HLA in healthy donors. Study-wide results and limits: The investigators catalogued some 150 TCR beta chains as cytomegalovirus-associated. As a later analysis showed, a missense DCLRE1C variant was linked to trimming of TCR beta V- and J-genes.

13 Jbeta primers and 60 Vbeta primers were used for the PCR. Using immunoSEQ multiplex PCR, the repertoire was profiled, and TCRdb retains in-frame clones only, with some absent. This table holds roughly 120,000 clones. The receptor comes from a man aged 35-49 years in good health and CMV-seronegative. The specimen sequenced was PBMCs.

In nucleotides, the CDR3 is TGTGCCTGGAGTGTACAGGGGACAGGTGAAAAACTGTTTTTT. Translating gives CAWSVQGTGEKLFF. V usage is TRBV30 and J usage is TRBJ1-4; 8 bases are a match to TRBD1. CDR1 GTSNPN and CDR2 SVGIG come from the germline V gene (reference sequence). V lost 0 bases and J lost 7; bases outside the gene matches: 4. This CDR3 spans 14 amino acids.